Shown below are 29 T cell receptor beta chains from a single sample sequenced in a study of blood T cell repertoires in COVID-19. Here immunoSEQ multiplex PCR was the method, and the copy in TCRdb shows in-frame clones only, minus some. Among approximately 100,000 clones listed, 80% to 90% were seen once. Material for sequencing was peripheral blood. Every receptor here comes from a woman of 80 years or more with acute or convalescent COVID-19.

The sample holds one count of this clone. This sequence joins TRBV7-9 and TRBJ1-4; D call uncertain. V gave up 1 base and J gave up 3 bases, with 9 bases separating them. CDR1 is SEHNR, CDR2 FQNEAQ, per germline (reference sequence). The CDR3 length is 15 residues. CDR3 amino acids: CASSLGRGSNEKLFF. The CDR3 region has the DNA TGTGCCAGCAGCTTAGGTCGAGGTTCTAATGAAAAACTGTTTTTT.

This chain links TRBV9 with TRBJ2-1; perhaps TRBD1 as D (5 bases). Germline-derived CDR1 and CDR2 are SGDLS and YYNGEE. CDR3 size: 13 residues. The V end lost 0 bases, the J end lost 10 bases, and 11 bases lay between the germline ends. CDR3 region: CASSVGPGAEQFF. As DNA, the CDR3 is TGTGCCAGCAGCGTAGGGCCTGGGGCGGAGCAGTTCTTC.

The DNA for the CDR3 is TGTGCCAGCAGTATACTGCCTACTGGAAACACCATATATTTT. Translation: CASSILPTGNTIYF. The chain has TRBV6-6 and TRBJ1-3; D gene unclear. V lost 5 bases to trimming and J lost 2 bases, with 10 bases between them. From germline, CDR1 is MNHNY and CDR2 SVGAGI (reference sequence). The CDR3 is 14 residues long.

The genes are TRBV29-1 and TRBJ2-7; D is undetermined. The CDR3 is 14 residues long. CDR1 and CDR2 (germline): SQVTM, ANQGSEA. V shed 4 bases and J shed 3 bases, with 16 bases lying between them. The CDR3, as DNA: TGCAGCGTTGTGTTGGCCTCTACGGGCTACGAGCAGTACTTC. It encodes CSVVLASTGYEQYF.

V and J are TRBV19 and TRBJ1-1; TRBD1 agrees at 7 bases. With 3 bases clipped from V and 5 bases from J, the junction kept 9 bases outside the gene matches. Germline CDR1 and CDR2: LNHDA and SQIVND (reference sequence). This CDR3 is built from 15 residues. CDR3 nucleotides: TGTGCCAGTAGTATGGCACAGGGGAGGTGGACTGAAGCTTTCTTT. Translating it yields CASSMAQGRWTEAFF. The variable domain in full, with the rest retrieved from reference TRBV19 and TRBJ1-1, is DGGITQSPKYLFRKEGQNVTLSCEQNLNHDAMYWYRQDPGQGLRLIYYSQIVNDFQKGDIAEGYSVSREKKESFPLTVTSAQKNPTAFYLCASSMAQGRWTEAFFGQGTRLTVV.

J is TRBJ2-5 and V is TRBV6-6, with 15 bases lining up with TRBD2. The CDR3 is 19 amino acids. Germline CDR1 and CDR2: MNHNY and SVGAGI (reference sequence). V was clipped by 5 bases and J by 5 bases; unmatched bases: 15. CDR3 protein: CASSPPPGLAGGPFETQYF. CDR3 bases: TGTGCCAGCAGTCCCCCCCCTGGACTAGCGGGGGGGCCTTTCGAGACCCAGTACTTC.

V gene TRBV5-1 combines with J gene TRBJ1-5; D unclear. Trimming took off 0 bases at V and 2 bases at J, with 9 bases between the two ends. CDR3 length: 15 residues. Germline values: CDR1 SGHRS, CDR2 YFSETQ. CDR3 loop: CASSLDSSRNQPQHF. For the CDR3, the DNA is TGCGCCAGCAGCTTGGACAGTTCGCGCAATCAGCCCCAGCATTTT.

The V gene is TRBV28, the J gene TRBJ2-7, with 10 bases that match TRBD1. Germline V gene lookup returns CDR1 MDHEN and CDR2 SYDVKM. V shed 6 bases, J shed 2 bases, and the junction held 4 bases outside the gene matches. CDR3 size: 14 residues. The CDR3 reads CASSPGTGAYEQYF. The CDR3 DNA sequence: TGTGCCAGCAGCCCTGGGACAGGGGCCTACGAGCAGTACTTC.

V and J are TRBV28 and TRBJ2-7; 10 nucleotides line up with TRBD1. After removal of 7 bases from V and 2 bases from J, the junction contained 5 bases not matched to a gene. The CDR3 is 14 residues long. Germline V gives CDR1 MDHEN, CDR2 SYDVKM. The chain's CDR3 is CASTRQGAPYEQYF. The CDR3 DNA reads as TGTGCCAGCACCCGACAGGGGGCCCCCTACGAGCAGTACTTC.

This chain joins TRBV27 and TRBJ2-2; the match to TRBD2 covers 10 bases. Losses at the gene ends were 7 bases for V and 1 base for J; bases not matched to a gene: 6. The length of the CDR3 is 16 residues. Germline CDR1 MNHEY, CDR2 SMNVEV (reference sequence). The DNA for the CDR3 is TGTGCCAGCAAACTTCTAGCGGGGGAGAACACCGGGGAGCTGTTTTTT. Translating gives CASKLLAGENTGELFF.

The chain links TRBV7-6 to TRBJ2-2, with 10 nucleotides matching TRBD1. The length of the CDR3 is 16 residues. From germline, CDR1 is SGHVS and CDR2 FNYEAQ. J was trimmed by 1 base and V by 6 bases; bases with no gene match: 5. The chain's CDR3 is CASRDRDRGNTGELFF. The CDR3 DNA follows: TGTGCCAGCAGAGACCGGGACAGGGGGAACACCGGGGAGCTGTTTTTT.

This chain links TRBV27 with TRBJ1-6, with D maybe TRBD1 (5 bases). V lost 3 bases, J lost 5 bases, and 8 bases lay in between. The CDR3 sequence is 14 residues long. Germline V gene data show CDR1 as MNHEY and CDR2 as SMNVEV (reference sequence). CDR3 amino acids: CASSFREDNSPLHF. The CDR3 bases are TGTGCCAGCAGTTTCAGGGAAGATAATTCACCCCTCCACTTT.

This clone was seen a few times. The chain uses TRBV30 and TRBJ1-6; D call uncertain. The CDR3 spans 11 residues. Between the trimmed V and J ends, which lost 2 bases and 9 bases, there was a span of 5 bases. Germline V gives CDR1 GTSNPN, CDR2 SVGIG (reference sequence). The CDR3 loop is CAWSRGSPLHF. In nucleotides, the CDR3 is TGTGCCTGGAGTCGGGGTTCACCCCTCCACTTT. Full variable domain (outside the CDR3, taken from reference TRBV30 and TRBJ1-6): SQTIHQWPATLVQPVGSPLSLECTVEGTSNPNLYWYRQAAGRGLQLLFYSVGIGQISSEVPQNLSASRPQDRQFILSSKKLLLSDSGFYLCAWSRGSPLHFGNGTRLTVT.

The CDR3 region is CASSLDGGARNEQFF. CDR3 bases: TGTGCCAGCAGTTTAGATGGGGGCGCGAGGAATGAGCAGTTCTTC. The chain links TRBV28 to TRBJ2-1; D may be TRBD1 (6 bases). This CDR3 spans 15 amino acids. Germline assignment: CDR1 MDHEN and CDR2 SYDVKM. V lost 2 bases to trimming and J lost 7 bases, with 15 bases between them.

The chain employs TRBV6-5 and TRBJ2-3, with TRBD1 matching 10 bases. The CDR3 spans 15 residues. J lost 6 bases, V lost 5 bases, and 8 bases had no gene match. Germline V lookup: CDR1 MNHEY, CDR2 SVGAGI. The CDR3, as DNA: TGTGCCAGCAGTCTGAGGGACAGGGGATCCGATACGCAGTATTTT. Translated: CASSLRDRGSDTQYF.

V is TRBV10-3 and J is TRBJ1-2, with TRBD1 identical over 8 bases. The CDR3 totals 13 residues. Trimming cost V 6 bases and J 6 bases; bases outside gene matches: 6. The germline V gene encodes CDR1 ENHRY and CDR2 SYGVKD. The CDR3 DNA is TGTGCCATCAGCCAGACAGGGGCCGATGGCTACACCTTC. Translated, it gives CAISQTGADGYTF.

This chain joins TRBV19 and TRBJ2-1; TRBD1 aligns across 12 bases. Germline CDR1 and CDR2: LNHDA and SQIVND (reference sequence). The CDR3 covers 13 residues. The V and J ends lost 5 bases and 9 bases, in that order; junction bases with no gene match: 2. The CDR3 here is CASSGTGGSEQFF. Here the CDR3 DNA reads TGTGCCAGTAGTGGGACAGGGGGCAGTGAGCAGTTCTTC.

This clone was counted a single time. The chain links TRBV2 to TRBJ1-4; D not resolved. CDR1 is SNHLY, CDR2 FYNNEI, per germline. The CDR3 length is 17 residues. Trimming removed 6 bases from V and 2 bases from J, with 19 bases in between. CDR3 loop: CASRGALGSLTNEKLFF. CDR3 nucleotides: TGTGCCAGCAGGGGCGCGCTAGGGAGTTTGACTAATGAAAAACTGTTTTTT.

This clone was found a few times. This chain joins TRBV12-3 or TRBV12-4 and TRBJ1-2; D is undetermined. The V end was cut by 7 bases, the J end by 6 bases, with 12 bases between. The CDR3 totals 12 residues. Here the CDR3 reads CASTASAHGYTF. Here the CDR3 DNA reads TGTGCCAGCACCGCGAGCGCCCATGGCTACACCTTC.

This clone was seen a few times. V gene TRBV6-6 combines with J gene TRBJ2-2, with D perhaps TRBD2 (6 bases). The CDR3 runs 14 residues. Deletions cut 6 bases from V and 8 bases from J, with 16 bases between. Germline CDR1 and CDR2: MNHNY and SVGAGI (reference sequence). CDR3: CASSLRAGGGELFF. The DNA for the CDR3 is TGTGCCAGCAGCTTGCGGGCAGGAGGGGGGGAGCTGTTTTTT.

V is TRBV27 and J is TRBJ2-1; 8 bases map to TRBD2. Germline-derived CDR1 and CDR2 are MNHEY and SMNVEV (reference sequence). V shed 3 bases and J 0 bases; nucleotides not matched to a gene: 4. The CDR3 sequence is 16 residues long. The CDR3 bases are TGTGCCAGCAGTTTCATTGCGGGGGGCTCCTACAATGAGCAGTTCTTC. The encoded protein is CASSFIAGGSYNEQFF.

V and J are TRBV7-6 and TRBJ2-3; no reliable D call. Looked up from germline, CDR1 is SGHVS and CDR2 is FNYEAQ. CDR3 length equals 12 residues. Trimming took off 5 bases at V and 2 bases at J, with 5 bases between the two ends. The CDR3 DNA reads TGTGCCAGCAGCCCCAACACAGATACGCAGTATTTT. Translation: CASSPNTDTQYF.

The chain uses TRBV27 and TRBJ2-2; D may be TRBD2 (6 bases). Trimming cost V 5 bases and J 2 bases, with 15 bases left between them. The CDR3 covers 16 residues. Germline values: CDR1 MNHEY, CDR2 SMNVEV (reference sequence). CDR3: CASSRLGGANTGELFF. CDR3 nucleotides: TGTGCCAGCAGTAGATTGGGCGGGGCCAACACCGGGGAGCTGTTTTTT.

The genes are TRBV19 and TRBJ1-5; D is undetermined. Germline V CDR1 and CDR2: LNHDA, SQIVND (reference sequence). The CDR3 length is 14 residues. With 7 bases removed from V and 0 bases from J, the gap between germline ends came to 10 bases. The CDR3 loop reads CASTRPYSNQPQHF. CDR3 DNA sequence: TGTGCCAGTACGAGGCCCTATAGCAATCAGCCCCAGCATTTT. Complete variable domain (other parts from reference TRBV19 and TRBJ1-5): DGGITQSPKYLFRKEGQNVTLSCEQNLNHDAMYWYRQDPGQGLRLIYYSQIVNDFQKGDIAEGYSVSREKKESFPLTVTSAQKNPTAFYLCASTRPYSNQPQHFGDGTRLSIL.

This chain links TRBV5-1 with TRBJ1-2; D might be TRBD1 (5 bases). This CDR3 has 14 amino acids. Germline values: CDR1 SGHRS, CDR2 YFSETQ. With 0 bases removed from V and 3 bases from J, the gap between germline ends came to 9 bases. The CDR3 region is CASSLGGGYYGYTF. In DNA form, the CDR3 reads TGCGCCAGCAGCTTGGGCGGGGGGTACTATGGCTACACCTTC.

V and J are TRBV7-7 and TRBJ2-2, with TRBD1 identical over 9 bases. V lost 7 bases to trimming and J lost 6 bases; unmatched junction nucleotides: 9. This CDR3 region has 15 residues. Looked up from germline, CDR1 is SSHAT and CDR2 is FNYEAQ (reference sequence). Written as DNA, the CDR3 is TGTGCCAGCAAATTGACAGGGGGAGTTGCCGGGGAGCTGTTTTTT. It encodes CASKLTGGVAGELFF.

This chain links TRBV28 with TRBJ2-7; no clear D. Trimming stripped 4 bases from V and 2 bases from J, with 15 bases between. The germline V gene has CDR1 MDHEN and CDR2 SYDVKM. This CDR3 has 15 residues. The DNA for the CDR3 is TGTGCCAGCAGTTCGCTTTGGGCCGGAACCTACGAGCAGTACTTC. Translated, it gives CASSSLWAGTYEQYF.

This chain links TRBV4-1 with TRBJ2-3; a weak D match, TRBD2 (7 bases). V lost 4 bases and J 0 bases, leaving 17 bases between the germline ends. Per the germline V gene, CDR1 is MGHRA and CDR2 is YSYEKL. The CDR3 has 17 residues. CDR3 nucleotides: TGCGCCAGCAGCCCGTCCGGGGGGCAGGGAAGCACAGATACGCAGTATTTT. Translating it yields CASSPSGGQGSTDTQYF.

The CDR3 is CATSDSWEYEQYF. The CDR3 DNA reads TGTGCCACCAGTGATTCTTGGGAGTACGAGCAGTACTTC. The genes are TRBV24-1 and TRBJ2-7, with a weak D call TRBD2 (5 bases). The germline V gene encodes CDR1 KGHDR and CDR2 SFDVKD. V lost 2 bases to trimming and J lost 4 bases, with 8 bases between them. The CDR3 length is 13 residues.